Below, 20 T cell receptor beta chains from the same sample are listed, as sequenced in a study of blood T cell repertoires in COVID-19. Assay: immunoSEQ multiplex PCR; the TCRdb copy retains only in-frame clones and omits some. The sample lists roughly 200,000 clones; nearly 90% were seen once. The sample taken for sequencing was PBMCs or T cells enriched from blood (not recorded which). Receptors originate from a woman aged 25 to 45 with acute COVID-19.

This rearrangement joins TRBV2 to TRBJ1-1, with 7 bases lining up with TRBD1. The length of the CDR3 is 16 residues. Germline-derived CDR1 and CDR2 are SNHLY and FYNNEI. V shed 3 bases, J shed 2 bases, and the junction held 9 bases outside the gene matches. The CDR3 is CASSDSFRDRNTEAFF. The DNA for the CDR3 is TGTGCCAGCAGTGATAGTTTCCGGGACAGAAACACTGAAGCTTTCTTT.

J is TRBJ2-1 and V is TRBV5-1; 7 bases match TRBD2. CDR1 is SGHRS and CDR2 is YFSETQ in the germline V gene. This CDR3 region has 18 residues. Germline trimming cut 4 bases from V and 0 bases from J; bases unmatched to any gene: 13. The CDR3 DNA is TGCGCCAGCAGCACGGAGGCCGGGGCGGGGGACTCCTACAATGAGCAGTTCTTC. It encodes CASSTEAGAGDSYNEQFF.

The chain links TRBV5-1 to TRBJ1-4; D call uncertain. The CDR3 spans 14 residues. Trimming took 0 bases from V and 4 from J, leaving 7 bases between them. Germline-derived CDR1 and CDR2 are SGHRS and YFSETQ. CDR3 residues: CASSLAFSNEKLFF. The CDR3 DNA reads TGCGCCAGCAGCTTGGCCTTCAGTAATGAAAAACTGTTTTTT.

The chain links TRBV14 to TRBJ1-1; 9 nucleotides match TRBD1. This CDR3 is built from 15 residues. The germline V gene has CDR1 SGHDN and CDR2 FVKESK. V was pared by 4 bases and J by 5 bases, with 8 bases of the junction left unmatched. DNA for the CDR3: TGTGCCAGCAGCCCCTGGACAGGGGCGGGGACTGAAGCTTTCTTT. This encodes CASSPWTGAGTEAFF.

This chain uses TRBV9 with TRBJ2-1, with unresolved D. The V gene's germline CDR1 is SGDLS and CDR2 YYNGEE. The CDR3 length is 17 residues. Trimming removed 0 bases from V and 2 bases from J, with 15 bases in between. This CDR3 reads CASSVGGSETPYNEQFF. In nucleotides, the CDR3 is TGTGCCAGCAGCGTAGGCGGCAGCGAGACCCCCTACAATGAGCAGTTCTTC.

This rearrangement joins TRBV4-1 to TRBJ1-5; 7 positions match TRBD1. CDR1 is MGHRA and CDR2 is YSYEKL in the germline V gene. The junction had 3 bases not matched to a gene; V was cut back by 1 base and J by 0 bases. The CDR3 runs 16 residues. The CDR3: CASSQVGTVSNQPQHF. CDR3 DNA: TGCGCCAGCAGCCAAGTTGGGACAGTTAGCAATCAGCCCCAGCATTTT.

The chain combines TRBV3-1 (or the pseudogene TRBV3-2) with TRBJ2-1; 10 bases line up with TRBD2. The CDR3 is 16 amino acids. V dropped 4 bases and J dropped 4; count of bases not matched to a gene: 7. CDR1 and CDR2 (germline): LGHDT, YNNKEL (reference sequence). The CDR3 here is CASSPPSGGVYNEQFF. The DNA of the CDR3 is TGTGCCAGCAGCCCTCCTAGCGGGGGAGTTTACAATGAGCAGTTCTTC.

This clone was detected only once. DNA of the CDR3: TGTGCCAGCAGCAAATCGACAGGGTCCTATGGCTACACCTTC. Amino acid sequence: CASSKSTGSYGYTF. This chain connects TRBV21-1 to TRBJ1-2; TRBD1, the table's D call, was not compared with the DNA. TRBV21-1 is a recognized pseudogene. The CDR3 has 14 residues.

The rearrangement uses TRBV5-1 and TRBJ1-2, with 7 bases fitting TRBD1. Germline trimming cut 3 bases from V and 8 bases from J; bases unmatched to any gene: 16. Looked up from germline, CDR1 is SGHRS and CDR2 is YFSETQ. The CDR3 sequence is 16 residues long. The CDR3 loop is CASSYYEQGFSGGYTF. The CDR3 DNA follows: TGCGCCAGCAGCTACTACGAACAGGGGTTCTCAGGAGGCTACACCTTC.

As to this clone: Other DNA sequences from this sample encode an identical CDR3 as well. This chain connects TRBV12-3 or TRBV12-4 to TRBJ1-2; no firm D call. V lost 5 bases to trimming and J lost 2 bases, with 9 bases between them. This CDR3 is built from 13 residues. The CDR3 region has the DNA TGTGCCAGCAGTGCCACCGGGAACTATGGCTACACCTTC. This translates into CASSATGNYGYTF.

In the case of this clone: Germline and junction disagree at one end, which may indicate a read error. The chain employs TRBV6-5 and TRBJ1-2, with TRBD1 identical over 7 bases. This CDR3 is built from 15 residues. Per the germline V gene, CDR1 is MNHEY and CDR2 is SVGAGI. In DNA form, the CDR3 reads TGTGCCAGCAGTGACTCCCCGACAGGGAGCTATGGCTACACCTTC. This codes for CASSDSPTGSYGYTF.

CDR3 loop: CASSITGAIEKLFF. CDR3 DNA sequence: TGTGCCAGTAGTATCACAGGGGCGATCGAAAAACTGTTTTTT. V usage is TRBV19 and J usage is TRBJ1-4, with TRBD1 identical over 7 bases. The ends lost 3 bases at V and 8 bases at J; junction bases unmatched: 6. CDR1 is LNHDA, CDR2 SQIVND, per germline (reference sequence). The CDR3 is 14 residues long.

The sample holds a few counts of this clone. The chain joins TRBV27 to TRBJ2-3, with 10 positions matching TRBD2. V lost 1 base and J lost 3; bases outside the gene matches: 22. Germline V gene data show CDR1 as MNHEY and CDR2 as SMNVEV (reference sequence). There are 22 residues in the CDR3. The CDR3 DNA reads TGTGCCAGCAGTTTATACAGTATTTGGCTAGCGGGGGCCTCGGGGAGGACAGATACGCAGTATTTT. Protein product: CASSLYSIWLAGASGRTDTQYF.

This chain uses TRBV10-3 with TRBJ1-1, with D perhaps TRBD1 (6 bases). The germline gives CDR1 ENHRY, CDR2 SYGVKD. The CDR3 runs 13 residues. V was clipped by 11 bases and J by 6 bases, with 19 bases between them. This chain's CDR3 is CAVQGEYGAEAFF. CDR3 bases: TGTGCCGTACAGGGAGAGTACGGGGCTGAAGCTTTCTTT.

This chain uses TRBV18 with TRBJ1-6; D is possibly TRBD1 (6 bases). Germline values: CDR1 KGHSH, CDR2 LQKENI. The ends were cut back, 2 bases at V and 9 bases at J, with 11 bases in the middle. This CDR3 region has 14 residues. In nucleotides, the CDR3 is TGTGCCAGCTCACCAGCAGGGGATAGTTCACCCCTCCACTTT. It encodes CASSPAGDSSPLHF.

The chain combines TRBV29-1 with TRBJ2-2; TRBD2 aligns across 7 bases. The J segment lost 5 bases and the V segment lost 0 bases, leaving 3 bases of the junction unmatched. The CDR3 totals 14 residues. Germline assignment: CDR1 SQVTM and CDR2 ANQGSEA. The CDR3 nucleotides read TGCAGCGTTGAAGATCGCGGGGGAACCGGGGAGCTGTTTTTT. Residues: CSVEDRGGTGELFF.

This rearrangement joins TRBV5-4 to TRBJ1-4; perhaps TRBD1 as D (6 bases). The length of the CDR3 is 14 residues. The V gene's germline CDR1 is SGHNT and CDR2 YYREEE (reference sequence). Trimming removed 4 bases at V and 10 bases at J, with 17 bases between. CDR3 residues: CASSQDSEYSKLFF. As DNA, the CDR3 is TGTGCCAGCAGCCAGGACAGCGAATACTCAAAACTGTTTTTT.

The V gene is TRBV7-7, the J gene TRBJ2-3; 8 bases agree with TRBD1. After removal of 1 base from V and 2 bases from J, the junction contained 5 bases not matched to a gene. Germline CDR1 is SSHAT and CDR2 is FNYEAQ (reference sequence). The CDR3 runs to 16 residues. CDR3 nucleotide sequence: TGTGCCAGCAGCTTAGGGCAGGGGGCGTCCACAGATACGCAGTATTTT. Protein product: CASSLGQGASTDTQYF.

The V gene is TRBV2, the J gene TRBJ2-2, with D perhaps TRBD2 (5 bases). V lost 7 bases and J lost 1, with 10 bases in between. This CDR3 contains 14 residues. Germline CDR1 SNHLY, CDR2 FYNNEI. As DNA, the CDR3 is TGTGCCAGCAAGAGGGCAGAGAACACCGGGGAGCTGTTTTTT. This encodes CASKRAENTGELFF.

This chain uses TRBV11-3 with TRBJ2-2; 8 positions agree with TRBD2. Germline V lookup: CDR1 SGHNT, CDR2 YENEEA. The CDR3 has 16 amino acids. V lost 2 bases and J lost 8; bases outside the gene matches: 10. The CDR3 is CASSLPDGGARGELFF. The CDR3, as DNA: TGTGCCAGCAGCTTACCGGACGGGGGGGCCAGAGGGGAGCTGTTTTTT.